Sequencing of this TCR beta chain was carried out in a study of cytomegalovirus exposure and HLA in healthy donors. On the study more broadly: The approximately 710 first-cohort repertoires and the 95 to 150 validation repertoires shared the same platform, a later analysis reported.

Libraries were prepared by immunoSEQ multiplex PCR; TCRdb keeps only in-frame clonotypes and omits some of them. The repertoire holds approximately 150,000 clones, with roughly nine tenths as singletons. Whole-study findings and limits: About 150 TCR beta chains were listed as cytomegalovirus-associated.

In this sample, this clone turned up once. As yet, its antigen is unknown. Looked up from germline, CDR1 is SGHRS and CDR2 is YFSETQ. The CDR3 covers 15 residues. The germline V and J ends were trimmed by 0 bases and 3 bases, with 13 bases remaining between them. The clonotype was recovered from a woman aged 18 to 35 in good health and CMV-seropositive. The specimen was PBMCs. The chain carries TRBV5-1 and TRBJ2-7, with a possible D match to TRBD1 (6 bases). The CDR3 is CASSLETGHRYEQYF. The CDR3 nucleotides are TGCGCCAGCAGCTTGGAAACAGGGCACCGCTACGAGCAGTACTTC.